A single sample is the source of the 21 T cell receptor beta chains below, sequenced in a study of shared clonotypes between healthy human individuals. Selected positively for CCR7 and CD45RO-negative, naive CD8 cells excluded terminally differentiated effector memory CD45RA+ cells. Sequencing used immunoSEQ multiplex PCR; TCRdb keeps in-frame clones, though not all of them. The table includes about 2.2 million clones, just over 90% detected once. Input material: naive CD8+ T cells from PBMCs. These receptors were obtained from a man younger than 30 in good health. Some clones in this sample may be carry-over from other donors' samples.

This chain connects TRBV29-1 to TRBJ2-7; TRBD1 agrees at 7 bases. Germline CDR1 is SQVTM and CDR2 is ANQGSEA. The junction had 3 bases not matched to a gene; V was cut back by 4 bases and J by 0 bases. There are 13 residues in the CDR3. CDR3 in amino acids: CSVAGGASYEQYF. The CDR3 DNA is TGCAGCGTTGCAGGGGGAGCCTCCTACGAGCAGTACTTC.

In nucleotides, the CDR3 is TGTGCCAGCAGCCAAGATAGGGGAGGGGCTCCCTACAATGAGCAGTTCTTC. Its protein product is CASSQDRGGAPYNEQFF. The chain carries TRBV4-2 and TRBJ2-1, with 7 bases fitting TRBD2. J lost 2 bases, V lost 0 bases, and 7 bases had no gene match. This CDR3 spans 17 amino acids. Germline CDR1 LGHNA, CDR2 YNFKEQ.

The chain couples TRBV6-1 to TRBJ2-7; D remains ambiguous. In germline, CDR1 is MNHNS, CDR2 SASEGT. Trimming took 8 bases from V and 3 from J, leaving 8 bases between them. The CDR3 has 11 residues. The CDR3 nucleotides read TGTGCCAGCGGGAAACACTACGAGCAGTACTTC. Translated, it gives CASGKHYEQYF.

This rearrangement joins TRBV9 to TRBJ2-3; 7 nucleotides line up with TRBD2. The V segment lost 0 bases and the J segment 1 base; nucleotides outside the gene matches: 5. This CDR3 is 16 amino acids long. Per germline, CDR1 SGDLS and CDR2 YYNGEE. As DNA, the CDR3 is TGTGCCAGCAGCGTAGCGTCTAGCGGCGGCACAGATACGCAGTATTTT. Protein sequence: CASSVASSGGTDTQYF.

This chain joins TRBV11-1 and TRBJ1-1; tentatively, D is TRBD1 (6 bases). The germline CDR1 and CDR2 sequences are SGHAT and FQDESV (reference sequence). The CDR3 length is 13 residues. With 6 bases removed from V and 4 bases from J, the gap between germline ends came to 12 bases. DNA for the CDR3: TGTGCCAGCAGTGACAGGCGACTCACTGAAGCTTTCTTT. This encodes CASSDRRLTEAFF. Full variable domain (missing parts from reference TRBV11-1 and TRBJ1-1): EAEVAQSPRYKITEKSQAVAFWCDPISGHATLYWYRQILGQGPELLVQFQDESVVDDSQLPKDRFSAERLKGVDSTLKIQPAELGDSAMYLCASSDRRLTEAFFGQGTRLTVV.

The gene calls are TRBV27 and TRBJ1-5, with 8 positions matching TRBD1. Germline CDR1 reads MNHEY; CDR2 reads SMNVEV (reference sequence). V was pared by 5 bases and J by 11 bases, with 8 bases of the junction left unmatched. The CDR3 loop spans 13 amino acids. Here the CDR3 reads CASSPDRAGSQHF. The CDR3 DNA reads TGTGCCAGCAGTCCGGACAGGGCTGGGTCCCAGCATTTT.

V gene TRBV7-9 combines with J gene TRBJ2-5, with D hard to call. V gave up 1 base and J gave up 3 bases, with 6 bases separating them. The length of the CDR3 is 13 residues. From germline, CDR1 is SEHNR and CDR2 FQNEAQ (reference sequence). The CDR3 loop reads CASSLDSEETQYF. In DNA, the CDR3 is TGTGCCAGCAGCTTAGACTCGGAAGAGACCCAGTACTTC. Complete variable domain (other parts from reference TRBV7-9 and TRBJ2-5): DTGVSQNPRHKITKRGQNVTFRCDPISEHNRLYWYRQTLGQGPEFLTYFQNEAQLEKSRLLSDRFSAERPKGSFSTLEIQRTEQGDSAMYLCASSLDSEETQYFGPGTRLLVL.

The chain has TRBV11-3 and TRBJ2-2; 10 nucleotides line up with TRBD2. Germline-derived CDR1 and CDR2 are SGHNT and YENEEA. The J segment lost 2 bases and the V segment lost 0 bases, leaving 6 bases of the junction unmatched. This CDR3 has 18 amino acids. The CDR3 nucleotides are TGTGCCAGCAGCTTAGAAGCTTTAGCGGGAGGTAACACCGGGGAGCTGTTTTTT. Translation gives CASSLEALAGGNTGELFF.

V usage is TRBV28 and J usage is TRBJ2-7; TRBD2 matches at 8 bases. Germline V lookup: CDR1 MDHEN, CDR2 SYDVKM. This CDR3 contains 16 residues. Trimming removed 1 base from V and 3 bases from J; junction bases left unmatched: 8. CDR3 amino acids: CASSLYRGRPGYEQYF. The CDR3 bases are TGTGCCAGCAGTTTATACCGCGGGAGGCCAGGCTACGAGCAGTACTTC.

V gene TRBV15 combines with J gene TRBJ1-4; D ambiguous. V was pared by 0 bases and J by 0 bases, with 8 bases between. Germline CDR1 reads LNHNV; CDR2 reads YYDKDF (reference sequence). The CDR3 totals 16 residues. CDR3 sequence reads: CATSRDGGATNEKLFF. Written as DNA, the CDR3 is TGTGCCACCAGCAGAGATGGCGGGGCAACTAATGAAAAACTGTTTTTT.

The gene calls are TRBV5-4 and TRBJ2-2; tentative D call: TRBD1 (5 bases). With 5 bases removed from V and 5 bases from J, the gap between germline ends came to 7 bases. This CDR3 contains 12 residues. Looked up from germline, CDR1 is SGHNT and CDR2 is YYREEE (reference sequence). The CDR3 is CASRAGTGELFF. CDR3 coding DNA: TGTGCCAGCAGGGCAGGGACCGGGGAGCTGTTTTTT.

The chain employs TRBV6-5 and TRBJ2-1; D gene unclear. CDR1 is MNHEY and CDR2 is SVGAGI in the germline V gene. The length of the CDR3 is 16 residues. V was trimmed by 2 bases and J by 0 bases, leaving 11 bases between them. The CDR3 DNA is TGTGCCAGCAGTTACGGCCCCCCGAGCTCCTACAATGAGCAGTTCTTC. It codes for CASSYGPPSSYNEQFF.

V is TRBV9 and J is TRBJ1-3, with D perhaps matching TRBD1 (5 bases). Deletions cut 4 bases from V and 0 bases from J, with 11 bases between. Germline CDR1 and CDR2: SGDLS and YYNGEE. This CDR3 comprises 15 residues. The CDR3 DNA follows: TGTGCCAGCAGCCCTGCAGGGAGCTCTGGAAACACCATATATTTT. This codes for CASSPAGSSGNTIYF.

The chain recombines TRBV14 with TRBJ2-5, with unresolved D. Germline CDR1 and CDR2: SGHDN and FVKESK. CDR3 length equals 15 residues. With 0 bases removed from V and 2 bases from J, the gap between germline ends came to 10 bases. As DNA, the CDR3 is TGTGCCAGCAGCCAAGATGCAACTCAGCAAGAGACCCAGTACTTC. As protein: CASSQDATQQETQYF.

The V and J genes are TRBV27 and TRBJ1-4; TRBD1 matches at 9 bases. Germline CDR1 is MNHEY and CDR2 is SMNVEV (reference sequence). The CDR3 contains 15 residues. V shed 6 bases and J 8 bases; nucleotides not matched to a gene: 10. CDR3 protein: CASRPGQGKEEKLFF. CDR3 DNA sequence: TGTGCCAGCAGACCCGGACAGGGGAAGGAGGAAAAACTGTTTTTT.

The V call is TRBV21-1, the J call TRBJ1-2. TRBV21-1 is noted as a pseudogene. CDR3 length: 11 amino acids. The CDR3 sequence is CASPGNYGYTF. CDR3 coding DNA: TGTGCCAGCCCCGGGAACTATGGCTACACCTTC.

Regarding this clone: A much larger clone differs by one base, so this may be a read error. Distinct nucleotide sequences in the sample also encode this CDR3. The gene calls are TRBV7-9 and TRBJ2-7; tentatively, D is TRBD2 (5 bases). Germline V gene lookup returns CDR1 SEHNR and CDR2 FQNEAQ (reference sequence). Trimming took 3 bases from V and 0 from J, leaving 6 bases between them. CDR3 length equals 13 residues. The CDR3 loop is CASSFGSSYEQYF. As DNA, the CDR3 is TGTGCCAGCAGCTTTGGGAGCTCCTACGAGCAGTACTTC.

CDR3 loop: CASSLRQLPSNTEAFF. The CDR3 nucleotides are TGCGCCAGCAGCCTAAGACAGCTTCCTTCGAACACTGAAGCTTTCTTT. This chain uses TRBV4-1 with TRBJ1-1, with D possibly matching TRBD1 (5 bases). Trimming took 4 bases from V and 1 from J, leaving 16 bases between them. The CDR3 has 16 amino acids. In germline, CDR1 is MGHRA, CDR2 YSYEKL.

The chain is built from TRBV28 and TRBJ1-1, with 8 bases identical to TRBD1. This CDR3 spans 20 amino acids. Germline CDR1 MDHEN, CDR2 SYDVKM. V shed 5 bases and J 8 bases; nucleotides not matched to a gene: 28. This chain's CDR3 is CASSPGTGSGGGLSYWEAFF. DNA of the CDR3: TGTGCCAGCAGTCCTGGGACAGGAAGTGGAGGAGGGCTCTCGTACTGGGAAGCTTTCTTT.

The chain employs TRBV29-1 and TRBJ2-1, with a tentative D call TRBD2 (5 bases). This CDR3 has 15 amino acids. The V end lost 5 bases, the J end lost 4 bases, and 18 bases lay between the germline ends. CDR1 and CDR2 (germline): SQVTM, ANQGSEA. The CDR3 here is CSVPGTGRFYNEQFF. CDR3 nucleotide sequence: TGCAGCGTTCCCGGCACTGGGAGATTTTACAATGAGCAGTTCTTC.

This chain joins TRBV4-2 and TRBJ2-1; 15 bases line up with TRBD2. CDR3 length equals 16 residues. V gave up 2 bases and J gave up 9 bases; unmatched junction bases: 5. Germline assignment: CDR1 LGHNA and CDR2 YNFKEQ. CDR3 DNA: TGTGCCAGCAGCCAAAACCCGGGACTAGCGGGAGGTGAGCAGTTCTTC. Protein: CASSQNPGLAGGEQFF.